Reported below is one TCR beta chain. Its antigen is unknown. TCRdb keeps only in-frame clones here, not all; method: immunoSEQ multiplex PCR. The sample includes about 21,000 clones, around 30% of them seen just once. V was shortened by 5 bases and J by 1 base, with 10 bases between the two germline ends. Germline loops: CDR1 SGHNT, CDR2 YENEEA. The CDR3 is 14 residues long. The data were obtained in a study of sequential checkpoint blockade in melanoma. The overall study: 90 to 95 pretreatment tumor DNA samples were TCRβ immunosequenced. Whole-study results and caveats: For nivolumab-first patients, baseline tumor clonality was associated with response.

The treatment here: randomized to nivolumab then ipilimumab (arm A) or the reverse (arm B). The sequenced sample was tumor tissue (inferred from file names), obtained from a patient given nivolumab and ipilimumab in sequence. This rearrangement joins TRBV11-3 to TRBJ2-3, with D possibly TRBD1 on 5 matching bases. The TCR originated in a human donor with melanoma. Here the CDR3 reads CASSQATGTDTQYF. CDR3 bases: TGTGCCAGCAGCCAGGCGACAGGCACAGATACGCAGTATTTT.